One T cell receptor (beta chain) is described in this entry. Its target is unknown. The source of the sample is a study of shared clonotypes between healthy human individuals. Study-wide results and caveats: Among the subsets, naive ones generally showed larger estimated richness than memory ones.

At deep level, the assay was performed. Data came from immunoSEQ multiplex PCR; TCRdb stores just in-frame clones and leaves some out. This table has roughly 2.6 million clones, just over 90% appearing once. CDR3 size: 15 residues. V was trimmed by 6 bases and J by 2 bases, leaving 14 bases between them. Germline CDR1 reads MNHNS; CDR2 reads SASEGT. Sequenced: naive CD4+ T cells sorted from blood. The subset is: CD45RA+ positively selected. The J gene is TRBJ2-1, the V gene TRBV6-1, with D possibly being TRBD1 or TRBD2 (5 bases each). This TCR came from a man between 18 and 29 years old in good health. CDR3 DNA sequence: TGTGCCAGCAGCTTTGGAGGCAGGGCCTACAATGAGCAGTTCTTC. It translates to CASSFGGRAYNEQFF.